Sequencing of this T cell receptor beta chain was carried out in a study of blood T cell repertoires in COVID-19. Study overall: Samples taken during acute and convalescent COVID-19 were collected in the United States, Italy and Spain. T cells, B-cell-depleted T cells, or PBMCs provided the cDNA or gDNA that served as material.

The CDR3 totals 14 residues. V lost 5 bases and J 7 bases, leaving 15 bases between the germline ends. In germline, CDR1 is SGHTA, CDR2 FQGNSA. This clone came up once. The table came from immunoSEQ multiplex PCR; TCRdb's copy has only in-frame clones and leaves some out. The sample shows some 200,000 clones, roughly 90% of them seen only once. V and J are TRBV7-2 and TRBJ2-1; possible D gene TRBD1, 6 bases. The sample was PBMCs or T cells enriched from blood (not recorded which). This clonotype was sampled from a woman between 45 and 60 years old in a cohort exposed to, infected with or recovered from COVID-19 (not recorded which). DNA for the CDR3: TGTGCCAGCAGCACTCGACAGGTTTGGAATGAGCAGTTCTTC. Translated, it gives CASSTRQVWNEQFF. The entire variable domain, with the rest obtained from reference TRBV7-2 and TRBJ2-1, is as follows: GAGVSQSPSNKVTEKGKDVELRCDPISGHTALYWYRQSLGQGLEFLIYFQGNSAPDKSGLPSDRFSAERTGGSVSTLTIQRTQQEDSAVYLCASSTRQVWNEQFFGPGTRLTVL.